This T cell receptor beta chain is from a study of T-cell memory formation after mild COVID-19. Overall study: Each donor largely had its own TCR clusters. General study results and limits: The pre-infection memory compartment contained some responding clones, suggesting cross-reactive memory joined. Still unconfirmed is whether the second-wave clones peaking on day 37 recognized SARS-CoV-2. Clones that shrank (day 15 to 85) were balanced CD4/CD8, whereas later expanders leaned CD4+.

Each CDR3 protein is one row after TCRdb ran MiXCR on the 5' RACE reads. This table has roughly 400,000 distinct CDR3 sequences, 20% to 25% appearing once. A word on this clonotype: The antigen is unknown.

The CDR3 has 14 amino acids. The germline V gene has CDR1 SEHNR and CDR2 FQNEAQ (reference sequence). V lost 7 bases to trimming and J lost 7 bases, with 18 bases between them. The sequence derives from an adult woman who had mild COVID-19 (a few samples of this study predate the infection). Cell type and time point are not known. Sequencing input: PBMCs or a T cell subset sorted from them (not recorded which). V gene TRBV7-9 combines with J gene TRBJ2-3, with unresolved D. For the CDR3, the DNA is TGTGCCAGCACCACGCCGCTAGTTCTGTATACGCAGTATTTT. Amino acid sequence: CASTTPLVLYTQYF.